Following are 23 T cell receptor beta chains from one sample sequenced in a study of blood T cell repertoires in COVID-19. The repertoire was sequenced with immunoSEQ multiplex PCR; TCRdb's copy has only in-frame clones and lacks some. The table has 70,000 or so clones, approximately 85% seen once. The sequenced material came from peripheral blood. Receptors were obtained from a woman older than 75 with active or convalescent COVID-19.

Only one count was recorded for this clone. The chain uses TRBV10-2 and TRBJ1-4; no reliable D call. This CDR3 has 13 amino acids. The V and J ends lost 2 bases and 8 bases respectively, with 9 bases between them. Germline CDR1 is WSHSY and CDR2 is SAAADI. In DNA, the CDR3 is TGCGCCAGCAGTGAGGAGGGAGGCGAAAAACTGTTTTTT. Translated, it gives CASSEEGGEKLFF.

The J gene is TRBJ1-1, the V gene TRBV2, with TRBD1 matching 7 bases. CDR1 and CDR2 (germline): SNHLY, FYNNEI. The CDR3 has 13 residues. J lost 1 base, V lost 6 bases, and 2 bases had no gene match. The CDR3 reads CASRNRGNTEAFF. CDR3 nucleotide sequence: TGTGCCAGCAGAAACAGGGGGAACACTGAAGCTTTCTTT.

CDR3 DNA: TGTGCCAGTAGTGAGCAGGCAGGCGGAAACACCATATATTTT. This encodes CASSEQAGGNTIYF. The chain joins TRBV19 to TRBJ1-3; D not resolved. With 5 bases removed from V and 4 bases from J, the gap between germline ends came to 12 bases. CDR3 length: 14 amino acids. CDR1 and CDR2 (germline): LNHDA, SQIVND (reference sequence). The whole variable domain, filled in from reference TRBV19 and TRBJ1-3, reads DGGITQSPKYLFRKEGQNVTLSCEQNLNHDAMYWYRQDPGQGLRLIYYSQIVNDFQKGDIAEGYSVSREKKESFPLTVTSAQKNPTAFYLCASSEQAGGNTIYFGEGSWLTVV.

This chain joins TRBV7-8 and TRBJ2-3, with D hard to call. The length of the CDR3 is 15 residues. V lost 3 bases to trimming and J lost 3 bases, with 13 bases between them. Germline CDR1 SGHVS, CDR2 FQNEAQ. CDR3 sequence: CASSFLRAQTDTQYF. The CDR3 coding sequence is TGTGCCAGCAGCTTTCTGAGAGCCCAAACAGATACGCAGTATTTT.

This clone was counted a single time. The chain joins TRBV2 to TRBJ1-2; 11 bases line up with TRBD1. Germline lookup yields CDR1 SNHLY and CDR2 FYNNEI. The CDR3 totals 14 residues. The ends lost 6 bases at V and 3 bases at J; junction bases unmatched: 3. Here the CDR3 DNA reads TGTGCCAGCAGCTTGGGACAGGGGGACTATGGCTACACCTTC. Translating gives CASSLGQGDYGYTF.

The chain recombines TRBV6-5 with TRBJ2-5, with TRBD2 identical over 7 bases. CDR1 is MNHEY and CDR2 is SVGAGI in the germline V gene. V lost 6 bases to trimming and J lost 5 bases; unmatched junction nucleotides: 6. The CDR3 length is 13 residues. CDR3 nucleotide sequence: TGTGCCAGCAGACGGGAGGAAGGGGAGACCCAGTACTTC. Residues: CASRREEGETQYF.

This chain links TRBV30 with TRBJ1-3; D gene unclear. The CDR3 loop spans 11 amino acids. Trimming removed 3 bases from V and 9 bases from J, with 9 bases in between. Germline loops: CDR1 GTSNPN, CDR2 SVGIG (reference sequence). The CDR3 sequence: CAWSERSTIYF. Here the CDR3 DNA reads TGTGCCTGGAGCGAGAGAAGCACCATATATTTT. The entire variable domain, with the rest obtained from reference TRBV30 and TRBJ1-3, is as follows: SQTIHQWPATLVQPVGSPLSLECTVEGTSNPNLYWYRQAAGRGLQLLFYSVGIGQISSEVPQNLSASRPQDRQFILSSKKLLLSDSGFYLCAWSERSTIYFGEGSWLTVV.

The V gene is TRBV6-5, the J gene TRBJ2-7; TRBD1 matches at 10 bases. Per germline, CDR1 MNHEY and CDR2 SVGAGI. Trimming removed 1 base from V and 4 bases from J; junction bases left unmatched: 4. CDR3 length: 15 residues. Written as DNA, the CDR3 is TGTGCCAGCAGTTACTTGGGACAGGGGATGTACGAGCAGTACTTC. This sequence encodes CASSYLGQGMYEQYF.

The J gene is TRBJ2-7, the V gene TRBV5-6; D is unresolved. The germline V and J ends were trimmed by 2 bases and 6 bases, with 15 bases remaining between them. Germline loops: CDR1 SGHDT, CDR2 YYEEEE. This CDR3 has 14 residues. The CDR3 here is CASSLGDSITEQYF. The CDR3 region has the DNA TGTGCCAGCAGCTTAGGAGACTCCATAACCGAGCAGTACTTC. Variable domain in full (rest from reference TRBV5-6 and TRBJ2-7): DAGVTQSPTHLIKTRGQQVTLRCSPKSGHDTVSWYQQALGQGPQFIFQYYEEEERQRGNFPDRFSGHQFPNYSSELNVNALLLGDSALYLCASSLGDSITEQYFGPGTRLTVT.

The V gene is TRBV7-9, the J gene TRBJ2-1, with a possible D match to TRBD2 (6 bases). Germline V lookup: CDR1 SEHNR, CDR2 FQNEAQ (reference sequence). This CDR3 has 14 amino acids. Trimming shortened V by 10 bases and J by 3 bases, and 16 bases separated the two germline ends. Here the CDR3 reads CAISDRGFYNEQFF. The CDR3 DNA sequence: TGTGCCATTAGCGATCGGGGGTTCTACAATGAGCAGTTCTTC.

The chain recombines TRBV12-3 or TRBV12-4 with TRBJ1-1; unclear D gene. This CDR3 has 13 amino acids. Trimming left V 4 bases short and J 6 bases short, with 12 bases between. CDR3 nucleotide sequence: TGTGCCAGCAGTTACCTCGGGTCCGCTGAAGCTTTCTTT. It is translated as CASSYLGSAEAFF.

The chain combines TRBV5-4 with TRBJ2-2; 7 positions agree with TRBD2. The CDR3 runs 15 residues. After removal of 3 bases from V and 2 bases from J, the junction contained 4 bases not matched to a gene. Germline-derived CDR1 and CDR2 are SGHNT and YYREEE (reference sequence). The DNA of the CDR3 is TGTGCCAGCAGCTCCGGGGGGATAAACACCGGGGAGCTGTTTTTT. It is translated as CASSSGGINTGELFF.

This CDR3 reads CASSQDQGGLDTQYF. Written as DNA, the CDR3 is TGCGCCAGCAGCCAAGATCAGGGGGGCCTGGATACGCAGTATTTT. V gene TRBV4-3 combines with J gene TRBJ2-3, with D perhaps matching TRBD1 (7 bases). The CDR3 runs to 15 residues. Trimming stripped 0 bases from V and 6 bases from J, with 13 bases between. In germline, CDR1 is LGHNA, CDR2 YSLEER.

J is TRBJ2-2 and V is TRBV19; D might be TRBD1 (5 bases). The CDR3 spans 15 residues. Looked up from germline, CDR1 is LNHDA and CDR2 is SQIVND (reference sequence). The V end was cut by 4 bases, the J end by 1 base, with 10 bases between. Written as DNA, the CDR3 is TGTGCCAGTAGTACACAGGTCGGGAACACCGGGGAGCTGTTTTTT. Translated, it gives CASSTQVGNTGELFF.

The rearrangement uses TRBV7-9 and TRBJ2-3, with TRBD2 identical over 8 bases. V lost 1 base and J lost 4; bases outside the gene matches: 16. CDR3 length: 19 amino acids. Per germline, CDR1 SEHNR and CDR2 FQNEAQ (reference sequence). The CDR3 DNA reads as TGTGCCAGCAGCTTAGTATGGGCTAACGGGGGGGCCGGGGCAGATACGCAGTATTTT. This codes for CASSLVWANGGAGADTQYF.

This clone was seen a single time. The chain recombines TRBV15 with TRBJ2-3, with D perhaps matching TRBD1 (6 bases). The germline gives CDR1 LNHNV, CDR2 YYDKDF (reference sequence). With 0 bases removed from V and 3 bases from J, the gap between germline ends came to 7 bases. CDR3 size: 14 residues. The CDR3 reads CATSRDRGTDTQYF. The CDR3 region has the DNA TGTGCCACCAGCAGAGACAGGGGAACAGATACGCAGTATTTT.

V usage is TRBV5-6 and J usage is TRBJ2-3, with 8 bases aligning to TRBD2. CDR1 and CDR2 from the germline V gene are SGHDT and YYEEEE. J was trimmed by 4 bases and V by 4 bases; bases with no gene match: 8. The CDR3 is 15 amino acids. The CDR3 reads CASSPGTRGPDTQYF. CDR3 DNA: TGTGCCAGCAGCCCCGGGACTAGAGGTCCAGATACGCAGTATTTT.

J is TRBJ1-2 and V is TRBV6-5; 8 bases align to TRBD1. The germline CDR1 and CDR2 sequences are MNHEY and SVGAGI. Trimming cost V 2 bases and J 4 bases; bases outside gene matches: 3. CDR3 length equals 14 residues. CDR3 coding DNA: TGTGCCAGCAGTTACGGGGACAGGCCCTATGGCTACACCTTC. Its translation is CASSYGDRPYGYTF.

CDR3 in amino acids: CSVGGSNNQPQHF. The CDR3 DNA sequence: TGCAGCGTTGGAGGGTCCAACAATCAGCCCCAGCATTTT. The chain combines TRBV29-1 with TRBJ1-5; no clear D. The CDR3 covers 13 residues. Germline V lookup: CDR1 SQVTM, CDR2 ANQGSEA. Trimming left V 4 bases short and J 3 bases short, with 10 bases between.

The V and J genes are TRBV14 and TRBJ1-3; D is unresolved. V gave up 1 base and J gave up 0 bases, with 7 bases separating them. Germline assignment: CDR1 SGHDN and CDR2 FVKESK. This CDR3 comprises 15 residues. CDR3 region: CASSQVPLSGNTIYF. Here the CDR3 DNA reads TGTGCCAGCAGCCAAGTCCCACTCTCTGGAAACACCATATATTTT.

The CDR3 DNA sequence: TGTGCCCTACAGGGTATCGGGAACACTGAAGCTTTCTTT. Its protein is CALQGIGNTEAFF. This chain uses TRBV28 with TRBJ1-1, with D possibly TRBD1 on 6 matching bases. This CDR3 contains 13 residues. Per the germline V gene, CDR1 is MDHEN and CDR2 is SYDVKM. Trimming left V 11 bases short and J 1 base short, with 14 bases between. The full variable domain, with the rest looked up from reference TRBV28 and TRBJ1-1, is DVKVTQSSRYLVKRTGEKVFLECVQDMDHENMFWYRQDPGLGLRLIYFSYDVKMKEKGDIPEGYSVSREKKERFSLILESASTNQTSMYLCALQGIGNTEAFFGQGTRLTVV.

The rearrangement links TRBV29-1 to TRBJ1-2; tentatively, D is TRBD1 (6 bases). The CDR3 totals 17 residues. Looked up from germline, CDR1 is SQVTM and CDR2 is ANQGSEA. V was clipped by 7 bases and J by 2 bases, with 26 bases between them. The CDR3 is CSAYGTPGPLFNYGYTF. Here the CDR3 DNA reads TGCAGCGCTTACGGGACACCAGGGCCCCTCTTCAACTATGGCTACACCTTC.

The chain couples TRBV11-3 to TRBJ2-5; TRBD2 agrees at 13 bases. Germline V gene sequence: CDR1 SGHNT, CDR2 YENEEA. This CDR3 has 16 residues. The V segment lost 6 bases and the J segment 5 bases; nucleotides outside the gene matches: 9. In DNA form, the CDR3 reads TGTGCCAGCAGTCGGACTAGCGGGGGCCGGGGGGAGACCCAGTACTTC. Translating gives CASSRTSGGRGETQYF.